This T cell receptor beta chain was captured in a study of cytomegalovirus exposure and HLA in healthy donors. Germline values: CDR1 SGDLS, CDR2 YYNGEE. J lost 4 bases, V lost 4 bases, and 8 bases had no gene match. This CDR3 comprises 15 residues. Use of 60 Vbeta and 13 Jbeta primers characterized the PCR. The assay was immunoSEQ multiplex PCR, and TCRdb's table has in-frame clones only and misses some. The sample has around 80,000 clones, 62% seen once; the top ten hold 3.5% to 4.5%. J is TRBJ2-3 and V is TRBV9; 8 nucleotides align to TRBD2. The sample was PBMCs. The source of this sequence is a male donor in good health and CMV-seropositive. The CDR3 nucleotides read TGTGCCAGCAGCCAACTTAGCGGGAAGTCAGATACGCAGTATTTT. It codes for CASSQLSGKSDTQYF.